The rows below give T cell receptor beta chains drawn from one sample of a study of immune cell composition in non-small cell lung cancer. The protocol was immunoSEQ multiplex PCR, while the TCRdb copy is restricted to in-frame clones and leaves out a portion. The profile shows more than 4,000 clones, around nine tenths of them singletons. Specimen: non-adjacent lung tissue. The receptors were sampled from a human donor with non-small cell lung cancer. Some clones in this sample may be carry-over from other donors' samples. Each CDR3 is given with its conserved first and last residue. Fields, in order: J gene, V gene, D gene, clone size, CDR3 length, CDR3 DNA, CDR3 protein. D genes are given only for firm matches. Only part of the rows carry a size: once, few, many, or a class if the clone is expanded.

>TRBJ2-7|TRBV7-9|TRBD1|few|16
TGTGCCAGCAGCCCACCAAGGCAGGGGGCCTCCCACGAGCAGTACTTC
CASSPPRQGASHEQYF
>TRBJ2-1|TRBV29-1|TRBD2|.|13
TGCAGCGTTGGGTCTAGCGGGCACAATGAGCAGTTCTTC
CSVGSSGHNEQFF
>TRBJ2-7|TRBV7-9|.|.|13
TGTGCCAGCAGCTTCTCTGGCAGCTACGAGCAGTACTTC
CASSFSGSYEQYF
>TRBJ2-3|TRBV6-1|TRBD2|.|16
TGTGCCAGCAGTGAACTGGGACTAGCGGGAGCAGATACGCAGTATTTT
CASSELGLAGADTQYF
>TRBJ2-3|TRBV28|.|.|15
TGTGCCAGCAGTCTCCCTTCGGAGCTGACAGATACGCAGTATTTT
CASSLPSELTDTQYF
>TRBJ2-7|TRBV5-5|.|.|13
TGTGCCAGCAGCATGGACGGTCCCTACGAGCAGTACTTC
CASSMDGPYEQYF
>TRBJ2-1|TRBV13|TRBD1|.|16
TGTGCCAGCAGCTCTACGACAGGGGGATCCTACAATGAGCAGTTCTTC
CASSSTTGGSYNEQFF
>TRBJ2-2|TRBV6-5|.|.|13
TGTGCCAGCAGTTACTCGAGGCCCGGGGAGCTGTTTTTT
CASSYSRPGELFF
>TRBJ2-1|TRBV7-2|TRBD1|.|15
TGTGCCAGCAGCTCGCGGGACAGGGTTGTGAATGAGCAGTTCTTC
CASSSRDRVVNEQFF
>TRBJ2-3|TRBV7-9|TRBD2|.|16
TGTGCCAGCAGCCTGGAAGCTAGCGGGGGAACAGATACGCAGTATTTT
CASSLEASGGTDTQYF
>TRBJ1-1|TRBV29-1|.|.|12
TGCAGCGTTGCGCGGGGAAACACTGAAGCTTTCTTT
CSVARGNTEAFF
>TRBJ2-7|TRBV2|TRBD2|once|14
TGTGCCAGCAGGTGGGAGGGGAGCTCCTACGAGCAGTACTTC
CASRWEGSSYEQYF
>TRBJ1-2|TRBV7-2|TRBD1|once|16
TGTGCCAGCAGCTTAGGTGGGACAGGCTTTCGGTATGGCTACACCTTC
CASSLGGTGFRYGYTF
>TRBJ2-1|TRBV28|TRBD2|.|13
TGTGCCAGCAGCATTCTAGCGGGAGGGACTCAGTTCTTC
CASSILAGGTQFF
>TRBJ2-3|TRBV6-6|.|.|14
TGTGCCAGCAGTTACGCTAGCAGCGCAGATACGCAGTATTTT
CASSYASSADTQYF
>TRBJ2-4|TRBV2|TRBD2|.|16
TGTGCCAGCAGTGGACTAGCGGGGGACACCAAAAACATTCAGTACTTC
CASSGLAGDTKNIQYF
>TRBJ1-2|TRBV27|TRBD1|.|15
TGTGCCAGCAGTTCGCCGGGACAGGGGCCCCATGGCTACACCTTC
CASSSPGQGPHGYTF
>TRBJ1-4|TRBV28|.|.|13
TGTGCCAGCCAGGGGCCAACTAATGAAAAACTGTTTTTT
CASQGPTNEKLFF
>TRBJ2-3|TRBV7-9|TRBD2|.|16
TGTGCCAGCAGCTTAGGGACTAGCGGCTGGCCAGATACGCAGTATTTT
CASSLGTSGWPDTQYF
>TRBJ1-4|TRBV5-1|TRBD1|.|18
TGCGCCAGCAGCCAAGCCCGGGACAGGGATGCAACTAATGAAAAACTGTTTTTT
CASSQARDRDATNEKLFF
>TRBJ1-4|TRBV9|TRBD1|once|16
TGTGCCAGCAGCCCTAAGGGGACAGTAATCGGCGAAAAACTGTTTTTT
CASSPKGTVIGEKLFF
>TRBJ1-5|TRBV2|TRBD1|.|15
TGTGCCAGCAGTGGGACAGGGGGTTCCCGTCAGCCCCAGCATTTT
CASSGTGGSRQPQHF
>TRBJ2-3|TRBV6-5|.|.|13
TGTGCCAGCAGTTATTCTATGACAGATACGCAGTATTTT
CASSYSMTDTQYF
>TRBJ2-7|TRBV5-5|TRBD2|few|14
TGTGCCAGCAGCCCGGGACTAGGAGCCTACGAGCAGTACTTC
CASSPGLGAYEQYF
>TRBJ2-7|TRBV5-6|TRBD2|.|15
TGTGCCAGCAGCCCTACCGGGACTACTGTATACGAGCAGTACTTC
CASSPTGTTVYEQYF
>TRBJ1-1|TRBV11-1|TRBD1|few|13
TGTGCCAGCAGCCGACAGGGCAACACTGAAGCTTTCTTT
CASSRQGNTEAFF
>TRBJ2-3|TRBV5-1|.|.|14
TGCGCCAGCAGCCAGGGAGGAAGCACAGATACGCAGTATTTT
CASSQGGSTDTQYF
>TRBJ2-7|TRBV29-1|TRBD2|.|14
TGCAGCGTTGAACCGACTAGCGGTAACTACGAGCAGTACTTC
CSVEPTSGNYEQYF
>TRBJ2-7|TRBV5-6|TRBD1|.|14
TGTGCCAGCAGCTGGGGACAGGGGTCCTACGAGCAGTACTTC
CASSWGQGSYEQYF
>TRBJ2-7|TRBV15|TRBD2|.|15
TGTGCCACCAGCAGTTGGACTAGCGGGGCCTACGAGCAGTACTTC
CATSSWTSGAYEQYF
>TRBJ2-3|TRBV9|.|.|16
TGTGCCAGCAGCCAGAGGGGAACGGGAGTTGGTGATACGCAGTATTTT
CASSQRGTGVGDTQYF
>TRBJ2-7|TRBV5-1|TRBD1|once|14
TGCGCCAGCGTTCAAGGGACAGAGGGCGGCGAGCAGTACTTC
CASVQGTEGGEQYF
>TRBJ2-7|TRBV28|TRBD2|.|12
TGTGCCAGCGGGACTAGCTATTACGAGCAGTACTTC
CASGTSYYEQYF
>TRBJ2-3|TRBV27|TRBD1|.|16
TGTGCCAGCAGCCCACAGGGGGCGTTGGGCACAGATACGCAGTATTTT
CASSPQGALGTDTQYF
>TRBJ2-7|TRBV18|.|.|13
TGTGCCAGCTCACCCAGGTCCTTTTACGAGCAGTACTTC
CASSPRSFYEQYF
>TRBJ1-1|TRBV16|.|.|14
TGTGCCAGCAGCCAGTCCCAGGGGTACACTGAAGCTTTCTTT
CASSQSQGYTEAFF
>TRBJ1-3|TRBV10-1|TRBD1|.|16
TGCGCCAGCAGTGGATCCGGGACAGGGCGTGGAAACACCATATATTTT
CASSGSGTGRGNTIYF
>TRBJ2-2|TRBV5-1|TRBD2|.|16
TGCGCCAGCAGCTCCTTAGCGGGGGGGAACACCGGGGAGCTGTTTTTT
CASSSLAGGNTGELFF
>TRBJ1-1|TRBV7-6|TRBD1|.|18
TGTGCCAGCAGCCCGGGACAGGGGGTCAGGGGGATGAACACTGAAGCTTTCTTT
CASSPGQGVRGMNTEAFF
>TRBJ1-2|TRBV28|TRBD1|.|14
TGTGCCAGCAGTTTTGGGACAGGGGGCAGCGGCTACACCTTC
CASSFGTGGSGYTF
>TRBJ2-5|TRBV6-1|.|.|16
TGTGCCAGCAGTGATCGACAGACGTATACCCAAGAGACCCAGTACTTC
CASSDRQTYTQETQYF
>TRBJ1-1|TRBV4-3|.|.|13
TGCGCCAGCAGCCAAGATCCGGGGACTGAAGCTTTCTTT
CASSQDPGTEAFF
>TRBJ1-5|TRBV6-1|.|.|14
TGTGCCAGCAGTGCGACAGGAAACAATCAGCCCCAGCATTTT
CASSATGNNQPQHF
>TRBJ2-7|TRBV27|.|few|18
TGTGCCAGCAGTTTTTATCCCGGCAGGGGCGGCCAACCCTACGAGCAGTACTTC
CASSFYPGRGGQPYEQYF
>TRBJ1-1|TRBV11-3|.|.|13
TGTGCCAGCAGTCGGCGGGGGGCCACTGAAGCTTTCTTT
CASSRRGATEAFF
>TRBJ1-5|TRBV28|TRBD1|.|14
TGTGCCAGCAGCGCTTGGACAGGGGGGCAGCCCCAGCATTTT
CASSAWTGGQPQHF
>TRBJ2-5|TRBV28|TRBD1|.|16
TGTGCCAGCAGTCCCCCCGGGACAGGGCCCCAAGAGACCCAGTACTTC
CASSPPGTGPQETQYF
>TRBJ2-3|TRBV11-1|TRBD2|medium-sized|16
TGTGCCAGCAGCTACATAGCGGGGGAGGGTACAGATACGCAGTATTTT
CASSYIAGEGTDTQYF
>TRBJ2-7|TRBV2|.|.|12
TGTGCCAGCAGTTTATTCCAGGGGGAGCAGTACTTC
CASSLFQGEQYF